These 4 T cell receptor beta chains share one sample of origin, sequenced in a study of CD8+ T cells in alopecia areata. Following RNA extraction, reverse transcription yielded cDNA that acted as the sequencing template. Sequencing was performed with immunoSEQ multiplex PCR; in TCRdb, only in-frame clones are kept and a portion is missing. The sample lists over 85,000 clones; about 40% were seen once. The sequenced material came from CD4+ T cells sorted from blood. All receptors come from a human donor with alopecia areata.

The chain couples TRBV5-6 to TRBJ2-1; D gene uncertain. Per the germline V gene, CDR1 is SGHDT and CDR2 is YYEEEE. The CDR3 has 11 amino acids. Trimming shortened V by 4 bases and J by 4 bases, and 3 bases separated the two germline ends. The CDR3 here is CASSRYNEQFF. The CDR3 DNA sequence: TGTGCCAGCAGCCGGTACAATGAGCAGTTCTTC.

V gene TRBV4-1 combines with J gene TRBJ1-2, with D maybe TRBD1 (6 bases). Germline values: CDR1 MGHRA, CDR2 YSYEKL. The CDR3 spans 14 residues. Trimming removed 0 bases at V and 8 bases at J, with 13 bases between. CDR3 loop: CASSQERTRGGYTF. In nucleotides, the CDR3 is TGCGCCAGCAGCCAAGAACGGACCAGGGGCGGCTACACCTTC.

Written as DNA, the CDR3 is TGTGCCAGCAGTGACCCCGACAGGGGGGATCAGCCCCAGCATTTT. Its protein product is CASSDPDRGDQPQHF. The chain employs TRBV2 and TRBJ1-5; 9 nucleotides line up with TRBD1. The CDR3 runs to 15 residues. V shed 3 bases, J shed 5 bases, and the junction held 5 bases outside the gene matches. In germline, CDR1 is SNHLY, CDR2 FYNNEI.

The J gene is TRBJ2-3, the V gene TRBV5-1; 10 positions match TRBD2. The CDR3 covers 16 residues. CDR1 is SGHRS, CDR2 YFSETQ, per germline. V trimming: 4 bases; J trimming: 0 bases; junction bases outside the gene matches: 5. The CDR3 reads CASSPQTSGSTDTQYF. CDR3 nucleotide sequence: TGCGCCAGCAGCCCCCAGACTAGCGGGAGCACAGATACGCAGTATTTT. The full variable domain, in which reference TRBV5-1 and TRBJ2-3 provide the parts outside the CDR3, is KAGVTQTPRYLIKTRGQQVTLSCSPISGHRSVSWYQQTPGQGLQFLFEYFSETQRNKGNFPGRFSGRQFSNSRSEMNVSTLELGDSALYLCASSPQTSGSTDTQYFGPGTRLTVL.